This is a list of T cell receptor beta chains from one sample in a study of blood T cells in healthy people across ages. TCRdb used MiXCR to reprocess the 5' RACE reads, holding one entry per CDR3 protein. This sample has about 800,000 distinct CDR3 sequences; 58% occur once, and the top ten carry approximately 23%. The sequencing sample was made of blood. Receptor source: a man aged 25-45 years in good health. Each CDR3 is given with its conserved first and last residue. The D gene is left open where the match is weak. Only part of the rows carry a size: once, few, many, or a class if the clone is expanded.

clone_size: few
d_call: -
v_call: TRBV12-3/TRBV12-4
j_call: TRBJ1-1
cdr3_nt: TGTGCCAGCAGTTCCCACGTGGGGATCACTGAAGCTTTCTTT
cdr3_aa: CASSSHVGITEAFF

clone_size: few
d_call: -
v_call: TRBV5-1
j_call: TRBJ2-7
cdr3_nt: TGCGCCAGCACTCCCACAGTATCTCGCTACGAGCAGTACTTC
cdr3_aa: CASTPTVSRYEQYF

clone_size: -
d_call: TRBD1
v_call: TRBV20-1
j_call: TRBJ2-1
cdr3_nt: TGCAGTGCTAGCCCGGGACAGGGGGACTACAATGAGCAGTTCTTC
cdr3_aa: CSASPGQGDYNEQFF

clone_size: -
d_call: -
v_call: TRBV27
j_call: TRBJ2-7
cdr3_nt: TGTGCCAGCAGTATGTGGGGGAGCACCTACGAGCAGTACTTC
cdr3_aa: CASSMWGSTYEQYF

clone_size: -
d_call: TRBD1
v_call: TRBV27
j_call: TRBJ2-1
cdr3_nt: TGTGCCAGCAGTGTTAGGGACGGGACAGGGGAGTTCTTC
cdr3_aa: CASSVRDGTGEFF

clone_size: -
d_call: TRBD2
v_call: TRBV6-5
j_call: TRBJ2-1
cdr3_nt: TGTGCCAGCAGTAAGACACCGGGGGGACGCAACAATGAGCAGTTCTTC
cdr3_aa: CASSKTPGGRNNEQFF

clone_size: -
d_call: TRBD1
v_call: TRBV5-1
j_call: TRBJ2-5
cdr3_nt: TGCGCCAGCAGCGCTACACAGGGGATTCTGGAGACCCAGTACTTC
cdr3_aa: CASSATQGILETQYF

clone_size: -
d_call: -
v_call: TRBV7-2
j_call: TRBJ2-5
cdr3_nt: TGTGCCAGCAGCTTAGGGTTGACCAGCCTACAAGAGACCCAGTACTTC
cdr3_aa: CASSLGLTSLQETQYF

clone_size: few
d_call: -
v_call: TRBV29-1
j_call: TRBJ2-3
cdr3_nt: TGCAGCGTGGGTCCCCTGGACGCAGATACGCAGTATTTT
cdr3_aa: CSVGPLDADTQYF

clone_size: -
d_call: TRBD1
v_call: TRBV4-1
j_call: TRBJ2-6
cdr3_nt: TGCGCCAGCAGCTCTCACCTAACGACAGGGTTAACTTATGGGGCCAACGTCCTGACTTTC
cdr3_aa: CASSSHLTTGLTYGANVLTF

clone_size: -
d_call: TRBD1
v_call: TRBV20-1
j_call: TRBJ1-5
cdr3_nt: TGCAGTGCGAGCCGGGACAGGGAGGGGGCACCCCAGCATTTT
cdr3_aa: CSASRDREGAPQHF

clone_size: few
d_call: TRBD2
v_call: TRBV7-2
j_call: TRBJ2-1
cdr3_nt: TGTGCCAGCAGCTTAGCTGGGACTAGCGCCTTGGTCAATGAGCAGTTCTTC
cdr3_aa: CASSLAGTSALVNEQFF

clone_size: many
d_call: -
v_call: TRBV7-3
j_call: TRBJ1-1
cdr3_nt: TGTGCCAGCAGCCCCTCCCGGGGGAGGAACACTGAAGCTTTCTTT
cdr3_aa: CASSPSRGRNTEAFF

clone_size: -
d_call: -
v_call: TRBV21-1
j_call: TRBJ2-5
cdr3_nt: TGTGCCAGCAGCAATTGGGGCTCCCAAGAGACCCAGTACTTC
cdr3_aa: CASSNWGSQETQYF

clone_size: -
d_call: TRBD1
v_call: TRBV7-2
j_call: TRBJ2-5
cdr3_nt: TGTGCCAGCAGCTTACGACAGGGCATGGATGGGACCCAGTACTTC
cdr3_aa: CASSLRQGMDGTQYF

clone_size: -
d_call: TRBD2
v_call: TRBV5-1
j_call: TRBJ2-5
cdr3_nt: TGCGCCAGCAGCTTGGGGTTCCTGCGGGGGACCCAAGAGACCCAGTACTTC
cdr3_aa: CASSLGFLRGTQETQYF

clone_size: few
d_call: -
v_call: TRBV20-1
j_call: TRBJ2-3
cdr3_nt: TGCAGTGCTAGAGATGACTCTTTGCCCTACCCAGATACGCAGTATTTT
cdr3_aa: CSARDDSLPYPDTQYF

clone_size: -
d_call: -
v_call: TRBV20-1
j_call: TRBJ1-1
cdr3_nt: TGCAGTGCTAAAAAGGAAGGGCCGGCCACTGAAGCTTTCTTT
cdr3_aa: CSAKKEGPATEAFF

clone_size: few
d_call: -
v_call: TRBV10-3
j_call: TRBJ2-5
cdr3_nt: TGTGCCATCAGTGAGTCCAGGGGGGTGCGGGGCCAAGGGCAGTACTTC
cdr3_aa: CAISESRGVRGQGQYF

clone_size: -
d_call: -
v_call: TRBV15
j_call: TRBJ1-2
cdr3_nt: TGTGCCACCAGCAGAGATCCAGGGCCCTATGGCTACACCTTC
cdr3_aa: CATSRDPGPYGYTF

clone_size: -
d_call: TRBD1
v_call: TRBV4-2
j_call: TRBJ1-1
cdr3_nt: TGTGCCAGCAGCCAGGTACAGGGGGCGCCAGGGGTGACTGAAGCTTTCTTT
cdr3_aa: CASSQVQGAPGVTEAFF

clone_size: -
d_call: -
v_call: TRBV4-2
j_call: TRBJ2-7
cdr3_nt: TGTGCCAGCAGCCAGGAGGACCGTCCCTACGAGCAGTACTTC
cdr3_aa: CASSQEDRPYEQYF

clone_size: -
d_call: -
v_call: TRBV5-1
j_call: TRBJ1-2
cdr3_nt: TGCGCCAGCAGCTTGAAAAATCAGGGAGGCCATGGCTACACCTTC
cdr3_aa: CASSLKNQGGHGYTF

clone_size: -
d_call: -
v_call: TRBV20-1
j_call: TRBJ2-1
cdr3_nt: TGCAGTGCTGAAAGAATTAGCGGTACCTACAATGAGCAGTTCTTC
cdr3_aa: CSAERISGTYNEQFF